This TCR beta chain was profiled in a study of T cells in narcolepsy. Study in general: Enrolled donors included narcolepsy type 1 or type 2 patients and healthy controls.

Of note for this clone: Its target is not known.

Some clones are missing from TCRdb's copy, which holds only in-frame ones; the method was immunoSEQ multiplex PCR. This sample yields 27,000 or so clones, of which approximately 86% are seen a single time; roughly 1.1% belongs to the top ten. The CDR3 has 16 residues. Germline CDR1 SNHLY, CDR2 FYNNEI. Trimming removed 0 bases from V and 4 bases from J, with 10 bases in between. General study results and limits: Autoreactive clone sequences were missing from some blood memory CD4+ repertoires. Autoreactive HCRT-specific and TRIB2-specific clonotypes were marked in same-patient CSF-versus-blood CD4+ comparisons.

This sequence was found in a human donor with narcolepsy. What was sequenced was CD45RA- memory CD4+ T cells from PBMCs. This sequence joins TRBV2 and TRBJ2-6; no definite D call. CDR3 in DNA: TGTGCCAGCAGTGAAGCGGATGTTTCGGGGGCCAACGTCCTGACTTTC. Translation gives CASSEADVSGANVLTF.